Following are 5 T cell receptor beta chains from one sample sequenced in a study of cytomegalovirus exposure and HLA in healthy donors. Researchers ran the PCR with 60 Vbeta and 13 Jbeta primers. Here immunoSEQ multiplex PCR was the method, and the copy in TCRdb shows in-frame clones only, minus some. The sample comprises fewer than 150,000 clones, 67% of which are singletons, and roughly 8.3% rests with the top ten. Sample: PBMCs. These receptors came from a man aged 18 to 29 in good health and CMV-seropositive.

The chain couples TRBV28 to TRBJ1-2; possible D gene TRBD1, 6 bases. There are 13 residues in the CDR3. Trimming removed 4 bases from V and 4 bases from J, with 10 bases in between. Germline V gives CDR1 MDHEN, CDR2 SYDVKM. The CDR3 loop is CASSYQGPYGYTF. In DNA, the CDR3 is TGTGCCAGCAGTTACCAGGGGCCCTATGGCTACACCTTC.

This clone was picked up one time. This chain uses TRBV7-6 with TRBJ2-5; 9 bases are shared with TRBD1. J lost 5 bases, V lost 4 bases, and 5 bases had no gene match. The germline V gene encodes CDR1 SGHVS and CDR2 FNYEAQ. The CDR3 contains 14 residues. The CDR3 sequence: CASSSRDRAETQYF. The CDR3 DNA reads TGTGCCAGCAGCTCCCGGGACAGGGCGGAGACCCAGTACTTC.

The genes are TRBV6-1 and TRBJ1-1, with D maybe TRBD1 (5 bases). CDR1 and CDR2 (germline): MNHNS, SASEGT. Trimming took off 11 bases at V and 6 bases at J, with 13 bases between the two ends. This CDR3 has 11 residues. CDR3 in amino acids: CAAQGLAEAFF. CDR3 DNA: TGTGCCGCGCAGGGTCTGGCTGAAGCTTTCTTT.

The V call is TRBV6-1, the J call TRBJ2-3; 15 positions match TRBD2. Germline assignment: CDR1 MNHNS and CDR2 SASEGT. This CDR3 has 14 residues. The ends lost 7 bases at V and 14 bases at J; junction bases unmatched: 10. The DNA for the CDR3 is TGTGCCAGCACCGCCGGACTAGCGGGGGGGCTTCGGTATTTT. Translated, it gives CASTAGLAGGLRYF.

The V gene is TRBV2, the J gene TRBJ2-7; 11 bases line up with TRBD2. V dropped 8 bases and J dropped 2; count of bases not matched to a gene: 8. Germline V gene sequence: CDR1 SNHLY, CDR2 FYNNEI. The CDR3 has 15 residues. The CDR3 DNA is TGTGCCAGCCTGGCTAGCGGGGGGCCAGCCTACGAGCAGTACGTC. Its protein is CASLASGGPAYEQYV.